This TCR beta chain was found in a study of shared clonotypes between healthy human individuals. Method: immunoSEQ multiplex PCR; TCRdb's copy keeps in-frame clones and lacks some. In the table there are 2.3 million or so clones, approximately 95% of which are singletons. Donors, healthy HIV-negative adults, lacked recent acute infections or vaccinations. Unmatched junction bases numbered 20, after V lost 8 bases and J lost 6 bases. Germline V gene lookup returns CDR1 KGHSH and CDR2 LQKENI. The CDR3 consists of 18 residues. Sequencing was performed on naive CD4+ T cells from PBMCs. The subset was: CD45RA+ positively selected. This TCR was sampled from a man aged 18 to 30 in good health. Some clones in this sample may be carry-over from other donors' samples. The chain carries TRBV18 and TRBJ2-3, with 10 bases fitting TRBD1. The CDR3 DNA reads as TGTGCCAGCCAGATTGGTCCGGGACAGGGGAGAATTTCGGATACGCAGTATTTT. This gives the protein CASQIGPGQGRISDTQYF. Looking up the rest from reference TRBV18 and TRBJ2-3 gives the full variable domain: NAGVMQNPRHLVRRRGQEARLRCSPMKGHSHVYWYRQLPEEGLKFMVYLQKENIIDESGMPKERFSAEFPKEGPSILRIQQVVRGDSAAYFCASQIGPGQGRISDTQYFGPGTRLTVL.